This T cell receptor (beta chain) was captured in a study of early T cells in non-severe SARS-CoV-2 infection. Study observations and caveats: Reliance on VDJdb matching favored anti-spike CD8 responses; private and CD4 specificities were missed.

This clonotype has ten or more counts. Its target is unknown. The CDR3 has 13 residues. Trimming left V 4 bases short and J 4 bases short, with 10 bases between. The germline CDR1 and CDR2 sequences are SQVTM and ANQGSEA. Separate cDNA molecules each had unique molecular identifiers attached to them. A single record per CDR3 protein comes from TCRdb applying MiXCR to the 5' RACE reads. In the table there are about 77,000 distinct CDR3 sequences, 8.5% to 10% of which are singletons. Specimen: whole blood. The chain couples TRBV29-1 to TRBJ2-2; no definite D call. This clonotype originated in an adult who was a healthcare worker with PCR-confirmed SARS-CoV-2 infection or an uninfected control (not recorded which). CDR3 DNA: TGCAGCGTTGCCCCGGCTGCCACCGGGGAGCTGTTTTTT. It codes for CSVAPAATGELFF.